The clone carrying this T cell receptor (beta chain) was observed a few times. Antigen unknown. This specimen comes from a study of blood T cells in healthy people across ages. The study, taken as a whole, reports: The long-lived group displayed more naive CD4+ cells, plus higher diversity, than the aged donors did.

Researchers report isolating at least 6.5 million PBMCs per sample. With a J-beta primer mix and a sample-barcoded 5' primer, a second PCR ran about 6 to 11 cycles. Each sample yielded at least 3 million CDR3-containing paired-end reads. TCRdb re-derived calls from the 5' RACE reads in MiXCR, one entry per CDR3 protein. In the table there are hundreds of thousands of distinct CDR3 sequences, around three fifths of which are singletons. The CDR3 runs 15 residues. Trimming stripped 1 base from V and 2 bases from J, with 12 bases between. CDR1 and CDR2 (germline): MGHRA, YSYEKL. The rearrangement links TRBV4-1 to TRBJ2-7, with D maybe TRBD2 (5 bases). This TCR was recovered from a man aged 40-49 years in good health. The specimen sequenced was blood. CDR3 sequence (DNA): TGCGCCAGCAGCCAAGTCGTTGTCGGGACCTACGAGCAGTACTTC. Encoded protein: CASSQVVVGTYEQYF.